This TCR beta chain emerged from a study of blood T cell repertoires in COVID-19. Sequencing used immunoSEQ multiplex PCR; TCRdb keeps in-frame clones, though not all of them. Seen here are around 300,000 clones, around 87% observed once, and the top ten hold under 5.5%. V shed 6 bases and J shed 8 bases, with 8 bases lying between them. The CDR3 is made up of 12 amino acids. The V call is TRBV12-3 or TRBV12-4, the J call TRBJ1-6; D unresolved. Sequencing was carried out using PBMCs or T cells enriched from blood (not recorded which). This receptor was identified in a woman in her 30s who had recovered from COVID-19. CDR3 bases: TGTGCCAGCAGCAACGCGCATTCACCCCTCCACTTT. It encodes CASSNAHSPLHF.